This TCR beta chain appears in the sequencing data of a study of beta chain features in type 1 diabetes. Reverse transcription of all isolated RNA meant that expressed TCRB transcripts were sequenced. This table comes from immunoSEQ multiplex PCR, and its TCRdb copy is limited to in-frame clones, with some not included. The sample yields around 250,000 clones, around 21% seen once. This CDR3 is 14 amino acids long. Germline CDR1 reads KGHSH; CDR2 reads LQKENI. V lost 1 base, J lost 0 bases, and 7 bases lay in between. This clone appeared a few times. Its specificity is not known. Study-level points and caveats: TCRB CDR3s from Type 1 diabetes patients were moderately but significantly shorter in all four CD4+ subsets.

This clonotype was sampled from a woman aged 40 to 50 with type 1 diabetes. This rearrangement joins TRBV18 to TRBJ2-7; D perhaps matches TRBD2 (5 bases). The sequenced sample consisted of naive CD4+ T cells from blood. CDR3: CASSPQRDSYEQYF. CDR3 bases: TGTGCCAGCTCACCACAACGGGACTCCTACGAGCAGTACTTC.